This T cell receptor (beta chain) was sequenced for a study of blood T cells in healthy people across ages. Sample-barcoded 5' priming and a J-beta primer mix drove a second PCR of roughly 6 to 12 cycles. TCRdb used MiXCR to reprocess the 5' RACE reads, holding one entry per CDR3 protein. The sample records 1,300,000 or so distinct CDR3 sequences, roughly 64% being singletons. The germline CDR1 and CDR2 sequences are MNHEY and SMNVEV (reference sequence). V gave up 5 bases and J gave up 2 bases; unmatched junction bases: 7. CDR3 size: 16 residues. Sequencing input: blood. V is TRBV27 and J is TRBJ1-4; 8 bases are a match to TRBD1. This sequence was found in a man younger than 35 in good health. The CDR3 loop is CASSRGTGMTNEKLFF. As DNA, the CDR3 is TGTGCCAGCAGTAGGGGGACAGGCATGACTAATGAAAAACTGTTTTTT.